This TCR beta chain was identified in a study of OX40 agonist ivuxolimab in advanced cancers. As for the study in general: Ivuxolimab doses were 0.01, 0.1, 0.3, 1.5, 3 or 10 mg/kg every 2 weeks. General study findings and limits: At 0.1 to 3.0 mg/kg and by week 6, clonal expansion occurred in CD4+ and CD8+ blood T cells.

Points on this clone: The antigen is unknown.

Here immunoSEQ multiplex PCR was the method, and the copy in TCRdb shows in-frame clones only, minus some. Counted here are about 160,000 clones, approximately 94% occurring once; the ten biggest clones make up 0.31%. Autoimmune disease history or systemic immunosuppression was exclusionary. The specimen comprised CD4+ or CD8+ T cells sorted from blood, sampled in a trial of the OX40 agonist ivuxolimab. The TCR sequence derives from an adult with an advanced solid tumor such as melanoma, head and neck, liver or kidney cancer.

The CDR3 bases are TGCGCCAGCAGCTTGGGACAGCTTAACTATGGCTACACCTTC. It yields the protein CASSLGQLNYGYTF. The chain carries TRBV5-1 and TRBJ1-2, with D possibly matching TRBD1 (5 bases). Looked up from germline, CDR1 is SGHRS and CDR2 is YFSETQ. V lost 0 bases, J lost 1 base, and 7 bases lay in between. The CDR3 has 14 amino acids.